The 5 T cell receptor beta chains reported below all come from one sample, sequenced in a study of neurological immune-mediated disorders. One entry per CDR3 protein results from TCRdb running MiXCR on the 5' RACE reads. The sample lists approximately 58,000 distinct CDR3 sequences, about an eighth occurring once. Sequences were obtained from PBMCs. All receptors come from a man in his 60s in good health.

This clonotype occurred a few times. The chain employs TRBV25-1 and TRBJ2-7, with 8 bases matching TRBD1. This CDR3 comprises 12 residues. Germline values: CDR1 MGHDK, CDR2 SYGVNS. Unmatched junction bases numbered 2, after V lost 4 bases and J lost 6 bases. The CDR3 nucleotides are TGTGCCAGCAGTGTCCAGGGGGCCGAGCAGTACTTC. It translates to CASSVQGAEQYF.

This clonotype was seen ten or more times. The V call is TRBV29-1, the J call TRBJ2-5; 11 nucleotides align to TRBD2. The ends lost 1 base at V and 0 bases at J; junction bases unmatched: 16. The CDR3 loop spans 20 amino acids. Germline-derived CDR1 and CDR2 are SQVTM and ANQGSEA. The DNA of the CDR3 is TGCAGCGTTGAAGGCCTCCCCTCTAGCGGGGGGACTAATAACCAAGAGACCCAGTACTTC. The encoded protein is CSVEGLPSSGGTNNQETQYF.

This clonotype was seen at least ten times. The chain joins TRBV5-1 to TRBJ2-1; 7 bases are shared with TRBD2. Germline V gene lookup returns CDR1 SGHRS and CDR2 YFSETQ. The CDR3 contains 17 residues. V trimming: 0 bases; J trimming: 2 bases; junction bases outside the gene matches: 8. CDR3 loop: CASSLGSLGGTYNEQFF. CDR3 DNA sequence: TGCGCCAGCAGCTTGGGATCTTTGGGGGGGACCTACAATGAGCAGTTCTTC.

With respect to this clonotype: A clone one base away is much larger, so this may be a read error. CDR3 amino acids: CASSVGTRGGALGLEQYF. The CDR3 DNA follows: TGTGCCAGCAGCGTCGGGACTAGAGGGGGGGCACTAGGGCTCGAGCAGTACTTC. This chain uses TRBV11-2 with TRBJ2-7, with 8 bases lining up with TRBD2. The ends lost 5 bases at V and 6 bases at J; junction bases unmatched: 21. Germline values: CDR1 SGHAT, CDR2 FQNNGV. This CDR3 contains 18 residues.

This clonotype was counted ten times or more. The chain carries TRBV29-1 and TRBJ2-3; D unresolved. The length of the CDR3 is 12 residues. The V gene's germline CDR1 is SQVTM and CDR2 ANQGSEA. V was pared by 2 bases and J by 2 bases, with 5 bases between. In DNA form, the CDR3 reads TGCAGCGTTGAACCAGACACAGATACGCAGTATTTT. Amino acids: CSVEPDTDTQYF.